Shown below are 25 T cell receptor beta chains from a single sample sequenced in a study of preoperative IRX-2 immunotherapy in early breast cancer. Treatment here: preoperative locoregional IRX-2 cytokine immunotherapy. Generated by immunoSEQ multiplex PCR, the TCRdb table keeps only in-frame clones and is missing some. This sample has 40,000 to 45,000 clones, with about 95% found just once. This material consisted of tumor tissue, taken after IRX-2 immunotherapy. The receptors derive from a human donor with breast cancer.

Of note for this clone: Other DNA sequences within the sample encode an identical CDR3. The gene calls are TRBV5-6 and TRBJ2-7, with D unclear. Germline CDR1 is SGHDT and CDR2 is YYEEEE. The CDR3 consists of 11 residues. Trimming stripped 0 bases from V and 4 bases from J, with 2 bases between. CDR3 coding DNA: TGTGCCAGCAGCTTGGGTTACGAGCAGTACTTC. Amino acids: CASSLGYEQYF.

This clone occurred once. This chain joins TRBV19 and TRBJ1-6; possibly TRBD1 for D (5 bases). Germline V gene lookup returns CDR1 LNHDA and CDR2 SQIVND (reference sequence). V lost 5 bases and J lost 7, with 9 bases in between. The CDR3 is made up of 13 amino acids. The CDR3 reads CASSGGDNSPLHF. CDR3 coding DNA: TGTGCCAGTAGTGGGGGGGACAATTCACCCCTCCACTTT.

The gene calls are TRBV4-1 and TRBJ1-1; possible D gene TRBD1, 6 bases. The V gene lost 0 bases and the J gene lost 4 bases, with 12 bases spanning the gap. The CDR3 is 15 residues long. Looked up from germline, CDR1 is MGHRA and CDR2 is YSYEKL. The CDR3 is CASSQESGVGTEAFF. The CDR3 DNA reads as TGCGCCAGCAGCCAAGAATCAGGGGTGGGCACTGAAGCTTTCTTT.

This chain connects TRBV6-5 to TRBJ1-1; D is perhaps TRBD1 (6 bases). Germline V lookup: CDR1 MNHEY, CDR2 SVGAGI. This CDR3 is 15 amino acids long. V lost 2 bases and J lost 5, with 15 bases in between. CDR3 DNA: TGTGCCAGCAGTTACGCTGGGGGGGCGTGGACTGAAGCTTTCTTT. Amino acids: CASSYAGGAWTEAFF.

This chain connects TRBV7-2 to TRBJ2-3; 14 nucleotides agree with TRBD2. Germline lookup yields CDR1 SGHTA and CDR2 FQGNSA. This CDR3 has 16 residues. The J segment lost 5 bases and the V segment lost 3 bases, leaving 4 bases of the junction unmatched. CDR3 DNA sequence: TGTGCCAGCAGCTTGCAGGGACTAGCGGGAGTAGATACGCAGTATTTT. Residues: CASSLQGLAGVDTQYF.

V usage is TRBV6-6 and J usage is TRBJ1-1; D is unresolved. There are 16 residues in the CDR3. Trimming removed 0 bases at V and 0 bases at J, with 11 bases between. Germline-derived CDR1 and CDR2 are MNHNY and SVGAGI (reference sequence). The CDR3 protein is CASSYSMGHMNTEAFF. In DNA, the CDR3 is TGTGCCAGCAGTTACTCGATGGGCCACATGAACACTGAAGCTTTCTTT.

The V gene is TRBV5-8, the J gene TRBJ2-1; 11 nucleotides align to TRBD1. V was pared by 0 bases and J by 0 bases, with 2 bases of the junction left unmatched. Germline V lookup: CDR1 SGHTS, CDR2 YDEGEE. This CDR3 has 17 residues. The CDR3 loop is CASSLGTGGPSYNEQFF. CDR3 sequence (DNA): TGTGCCAGCAGCTTGGGGACAGGGGGCCCCTCCTACAATGAGCAGTTCTTC.

The rearrangement uses TRBV7-6 and TRBJ2-5; TRBD1 matches 9 bases. Germline assignment: CDR1 SGHVS and CDR2 FNYEAQ. Trimming at V came to 2 bases and at J to 8 bases, leaving 6 bases not matched to a gene. The CDR3 is 14 residues long. CDR3 nucleotide sequence: TGTGCCAGCAGCTTAAGGGGACAGGGAAAAACCCAGTACTTC. Translation gives CASSLRGQGKTQYF. Looking up the rest from reference TRBV7-6 and TRBJ2-5 gives the full variable domain: GAGVSQSPRYKVTKRGQDVALRCDPISGHVSLYWYRQALGQGPEFLTYFNYEAQQDKSGLPNDRFSAERPEGSISTLTIQRTEQRDSAMYRCASSLRGQGKTQYFGPGTRLLVL.

V usage is TRBV11-1 and J usage is TRBJ2-2; D is unclear. Trimming removed 5 bases at V and 7 bases at J, with 11 bases between. Germline CDR1 is SGHAT and CDR2 is FQDESV (reference sequence). The CDR3 contains 13 residues. CDR3 in DNA: TGTGCCAGCAGCCAAGGACGGTTCGGGGAGCTGTTTTTT. As protein: CASSQGRFGELFF.

The rearrangement links TRBV28 to TRBJ2-1, with TRBD2 matching 8 bases. V was pared by 3 bases and J by 6 bases, with 7 bases of the junction left unmatched. Germline V gives CDR1 MDHEN, CDR2 SYDVKM. The CDR3 has 15 residues. The CDR3 DNA reads TGTGCCAGCAGTTTCGGGGGGGCCCCGCGCAATGAGCAGTTCTTC. It yields the protein CASSFGGAPRNEQFF.

The chain joins TRBV19 to TRBJ2-5; D may be TRBD2 (6 bases). Germline V gene sequence: CDR1 LNHDA, CDR2 SQIVND (reference sequence). The CDR3 is 13 amino acids. The V end lost 3 bases, the J end lost 5 bases, and 10 bases lay between the germline ends. The chain's CDR3 is CASSIRLAETQYF. In DNA, the CDR3 is TGTGCCAGTAGTATTCGCCTAGCGGAGACCCAGTACTTC.

V is TRBV18 and J is TRBJ2-5, with no clear D. Trimming took 3 bases from V and 3 from J, leaving 8 bases between them. CDR1 and CDR2 (germline): KGHSH, LQKENI. CDR3 length: 13 amino acids. The DNA for the CDR3 is TGTGCCAGCTCACCTTTGGACGAAGAGACCCAGTACTTC. It yields the protein CASSPLDEETQYF.

The gene calls are TRBV7-9 and TRBJ1-4; D might be TRBD1 (6 bases). The CDR3 sequence is 15 residues long. Germline CDR1 and CDR2: SEHNR and FQNEAQ (reference sequence). Trimming removed 5 bases at V and 2 bases at J, with 12 bases between. The CDR3 protein is CASSPRQATNEKLFF. The CDR3, as DNA: TGTGCCAGCAGCCCCCGACAGGCCACTAATGAAAAACTGTTTTTT.

In regard to this clone: Compared with germline, one end of the junction differs, possibly owing to a read error. The rearrangement uses TRBV2 and TRBJ2-7; no definite D call. The CDR3 is 11 residues long. Looked up from germline, CDR1 is SNHLY and CDR2 is FYNNEI. Written as DNA, the CDR3 is TGTGCCAGCAGAGAAGCCTACGAGCAGTACTTC. It is translated as CASREAYEQYF.

This CDR3 is CASSQSWVGGAFEKLFF. In DNA, the CDR3 is TGCGCCAGCAGCCAGTCGTGGGTAGGGGGCGCTTTTGAAAAACTGTTTTTT. The rearrangement uses TRBV4-3 and TRBJ1-4, with 7 bases matching TRBD1. The CDR3 spans 17 residues. With 3 bases clipped from V and 7 bases from J, the junction kept 14 bases outside the gene matches. CDR1 and CDR2 (germline): LGHNA, YSLEER.

J is TRBJ2-5 and V is TRBV28, with a weak D call TRBD2 (6 bases). With 11 bases removed from V and 5 bases from J, the gap between germline ends came to 18 bases. The CDR3 consists of 13 residues. CDR1 is MDHEN and CDR2 is SYDVKM in the germline V gene. CDR3 sequence (DNA): TGTGCCGCCAGACTCAGTGGGAGGGAGACCCAGTACTTC. It yields the protein CAARLSGRETQYF.

The chain employs TRBV28 and TRBJ1-3, with D possibly matching TRBD1 (5 bases). CDR1 is MDHEN and CDR2 is SYDVKM in the germline V gene. Trimming pared 0 bases from V and 5 bases from J, leaving 20 bases between. The CDR3 spans 18 residues. The CDR3 DNA is TGTGCCAGCAGTTTATGGGGATCGACTGAGGGGCTACGAAACACCATATATTTT. Amino acid sequence: CASSLWGSTEGLRNTIYF.

The rearrangement joins TRBV6-1 to TRBJ2-4; D may be TRBD1 (5 bases). Germline V gene data show CDR1 as MNHNS and CDR2 as SASEGT. V lost 3 bases, J lost 0 bases, and 15 bases lay in between. CDR3 length: 17 amino acids. CDR3 DNA: TGTGCCAGCAGTGACAGGGTATACTTAGTAGCCAAAAACATTCAGTACTTC. Its translation: CASSDRVYLVAKNIQYF.

This sequence joins TRBV7-9 and TRBJ1-5, with 7 nucleotides matching TRBD1. Unmatched junction bases numbered 2, after V lost 1 base and J lost 2 bases. The CDR3 spans 15 residues. The germline CDR1 and CDR2 sequences are SEHNR and FQNEAQ (reference sequence). CDR3 region: CASSLEGTGNQPQHF. CDR3 nucleotide sequence: TGTGCCAGCAGCTTAGAAGGGACAGGCAATCAGCCCCAGCATTTT.

The chain has TRBV28 and TRBJ2-5, with D tentatively TRBD2 (6 bases). The germline V gene encodes CDR1 MDHEN and CDR2 SYDVKM. The CDR3 extends over 12 amino acids. V shed 8 bases and J shed 5 bases, with 12 bases lying between them. In DNA form, the CDR3 reads TGTGCCAGCGGAGGGCATCCCGAGACCCAGTACTTC. Amino acids: CASGGHPETQYF.

This chain links TRBV7-2 with TRBJ2-1, with D perhaps assigned TRBD1 or TRBD2 (6 bases each). The germline gives CDR1 SGHTA, CDR2 FQGNSA. The CDR3 sequence is 16 residues long. Trimming pared 1 base from V and 0 bases from J, leaving 10 bases between. The CDR3 protein is CASSLVRGASYNEQFF. The CDR3 DNA reads TGTGCCAGCAGCTTAGTTAGGGGGGCCTCCTACAATGAGCAGTTCTTC.

Written as DNA, the CDR3 is TGTGCCAGCAGCCCGGGGGACAGGGGGCTAGGAGAGCAGTTCTTC. This sequence encodes CASSPGDRGLGEQFF. The gene calls are TRBV7-3 and TRBJ2-1, with 12 bases matching TRBD1. In germline, CDR1 is SGHTA, CDR2 FQGTGA. Trimming at V came to 5 bases and at J to 10 bases, leaving 9 bases not matched to a gene. This CDR3 contains 15 residues.

This sequence joins TRBV6-6 and TRBJ2-5; D is unclear. CDR3 length: 15 amino acids. The V gene lost 0 bases and the J gene lost 2 bases, with 10 bases spanning the gap. CDR1 is MNHNY and CDR2 is SVGAGI in the germline V gene (reference sequence). CDR3 sequence: CASSYSYEEQETQYF. CDR3 coding DNA: TGTGCCAGCAGTTACTCGTATGAGGAGCAAGAGACCCAGTACTTC.

The chain uses TRBV13 and TRBJ2-7; D remains ambiguous. This CDR3 is 12 amino acids long. Deletions cut 2 bases from V and 3 bases from J, with 5 bases between. Germline CDR1 PRHDT, CDR2 FYEKMQ (reference sequence). CDR3 in amino acids: CASSLISYEQYF. The CDR3 region has the DNA TGTGCCAGCAGCTTAATCAGCTACGAGCAGTACTTC.

The chain couples TRBV7-9 to TRBJ1-2, with D unclear. V shed 5 bases and J shed 4 bases, with 14 bases lying between them. This CDR3 contains 14 residues. The germline CDR1 and CDR2 sequences are SEHNR and FQNEAQ (reference sequence). CDR3 sequence reads: CASSLGGISYGYTF. The CDR3 region has the DNA TGTGCCAGCAGCCTAGGAGGGATCTCCTATGGCTACACCTTC.